Below, one T cell receptor (beta chain) is given with its context. The sample comes from a study of T cell changes during pregnancy in multiple sclerosis. V lost 6 bases and J lost 7, with 9 bases in between. CDR3 length: 11 residues. CDR1 and CDR2 (germline): MDHEN, SYDVKM. TCRdb's copy holds only in-frame clones and misses some; the assay was immunoSEQ multiplex PCR. Among 80,000 to 95,000 clones listed, roughly 95% were seen once. The sequences come from peripheral blood, collected in the third trimester of pregnancy. The receptor was isolated from a female donor in good health, enrolled as a control in a pregnancy study. The chain employs TRBV28 and TRBJ1-1, with D uncertain. The CDR3 region has the DNA TGTGCCAGCAGCTCCCCGGTTGAAGCTTTCTTT. Amino acids: CASSSPVEAFF.